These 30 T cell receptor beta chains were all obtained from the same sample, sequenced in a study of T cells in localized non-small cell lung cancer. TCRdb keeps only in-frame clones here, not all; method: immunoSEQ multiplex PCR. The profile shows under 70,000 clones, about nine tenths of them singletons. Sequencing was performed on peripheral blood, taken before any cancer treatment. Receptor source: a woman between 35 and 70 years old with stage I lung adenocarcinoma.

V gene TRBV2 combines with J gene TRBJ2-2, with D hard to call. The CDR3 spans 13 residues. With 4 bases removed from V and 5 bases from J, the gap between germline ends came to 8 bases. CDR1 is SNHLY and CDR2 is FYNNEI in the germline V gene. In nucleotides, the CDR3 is TGTGCCAGCAGTGGGTTGCAAACCGGGGAGCTGTTTTTT. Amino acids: CASSGLQTGELFF.

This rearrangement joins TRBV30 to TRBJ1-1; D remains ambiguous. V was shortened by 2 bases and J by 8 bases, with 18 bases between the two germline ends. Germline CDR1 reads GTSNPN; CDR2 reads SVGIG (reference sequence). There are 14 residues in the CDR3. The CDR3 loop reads CAWSTDGWRMEAFF. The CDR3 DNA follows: TGTGCCTGGAGTACCGACGGGTGGCGAATGGAAGCTTTCTTT. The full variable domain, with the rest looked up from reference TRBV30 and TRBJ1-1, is SQTIHQWPATLVQPVGSPLSLECTVEGTSNPNLYWYRQAAGRGLQLLFYSVGIGQISSEVPQNLSASRPQDRQFILSSKKLLLSDSGFYLCAWSTDGWRMEAFFGQGTRLTVV.

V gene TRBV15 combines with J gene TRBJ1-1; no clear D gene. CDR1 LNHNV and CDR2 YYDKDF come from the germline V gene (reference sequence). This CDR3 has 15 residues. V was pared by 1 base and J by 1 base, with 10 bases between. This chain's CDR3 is CATSRVRGGNTEAFF. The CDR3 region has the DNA TGTGCCACCAGCAGAGTGCGGGGAGGGAACACTGAAGCTTTCTTT.

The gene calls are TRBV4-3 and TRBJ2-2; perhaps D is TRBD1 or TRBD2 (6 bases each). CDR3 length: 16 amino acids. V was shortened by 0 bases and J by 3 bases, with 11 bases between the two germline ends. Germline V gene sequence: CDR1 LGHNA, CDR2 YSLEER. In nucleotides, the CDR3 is TGCGCCAGCAGCCAAGATTGGGGGGCGGACACCGGGGAGCTGTTTTTT. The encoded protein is CASSQDWGADTGELFF.

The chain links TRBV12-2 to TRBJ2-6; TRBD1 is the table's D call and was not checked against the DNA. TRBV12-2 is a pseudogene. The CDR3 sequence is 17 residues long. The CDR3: CASRMTGQTSGANVLTF. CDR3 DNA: TGTGCAAGTCGCATGACCGGACAAACCTCTGGGGCCAACGTCCTGACTTTC.

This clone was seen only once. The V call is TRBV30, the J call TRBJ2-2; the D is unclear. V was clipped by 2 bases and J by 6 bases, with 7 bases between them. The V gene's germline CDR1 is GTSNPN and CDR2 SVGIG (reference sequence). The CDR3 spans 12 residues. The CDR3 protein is CAWSSFAGELFF. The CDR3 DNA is TGTGCCTGGAGTTCATTCGCCGGGGAGCTGTTTTTT. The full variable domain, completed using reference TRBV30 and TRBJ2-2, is SQTIHQWPATLVQPVGSPLSLECTVEGTSNPNLYWYRQAAGRGLQLLFYSVGIGQISSEVPQNLSASRPQDRQFILSSKKLLLSDSGFYLCAWSSFAGELFFGEGSRLTVL.

The CDR3 DNA sequence: TGTGCCAGCAGTAGGGGACAGGGCAACTATGGCTACACCTTC. This gives the protein CASSRGQGNYGYTF. The chain has TRBV2 and TRBJ1-2; TRBD1 matches at 9 bases. CDR1 SNHLY and CDR2 FYNNEI come from the germline V gene. The CDR3 length is 14 residues. Germline trimming cut 5 bases from V and 2 bases from J; bases unmatched to any gene: 3.

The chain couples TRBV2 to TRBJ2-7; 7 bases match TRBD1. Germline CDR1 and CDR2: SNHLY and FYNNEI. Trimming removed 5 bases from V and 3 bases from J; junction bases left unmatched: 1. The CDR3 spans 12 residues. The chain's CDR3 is CASSRQGYEQYF. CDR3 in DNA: TGTGCCAGCAGTAGACAGGGCTACGAGCAGTACTTC.

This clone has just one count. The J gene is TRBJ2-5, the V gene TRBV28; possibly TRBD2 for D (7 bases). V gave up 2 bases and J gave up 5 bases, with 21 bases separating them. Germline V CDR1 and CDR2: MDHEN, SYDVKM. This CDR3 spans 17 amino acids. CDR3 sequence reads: CASSLRGRGGPRETQYF. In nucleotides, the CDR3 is TGTGCCAGCAGTTTACGAGGGAGGGGGGGGCCGAGGGAGACCCAGTACTTC.

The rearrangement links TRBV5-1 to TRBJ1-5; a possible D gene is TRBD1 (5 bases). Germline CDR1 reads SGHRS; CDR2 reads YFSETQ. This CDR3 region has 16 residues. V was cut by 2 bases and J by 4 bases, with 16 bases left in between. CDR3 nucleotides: TGCGCCAGCAGCTTAAGTGCCAGGACACCTAATCAGCCCCAGCATTTT. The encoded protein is CASSLSARTPNQPQHF.

The CDR3 coding sequence is TGTGCCAGCCTGGGACATTCTCAGACTGAAGCTTTCTTT. Its protein is CASLGHSQTEAFF. The rearrangement uses TRBV5-6 and TRBJ1-1, with D possibly TRBD1 on 6 matching bases. V was shortened by 7 bases and J by 5 bases, with 15 bases between the two germline ends. This CDR3 has 13 residues. The germline V gene has CDR1 SGHDT and CDR2 YYEEEE. The variable domain in full, with the rest retrieved from reference TRBV5-6 and TRBJ1-1, is DAGVTQSPTHLIKTRGQQVTLRCSPKSGHDTVSWYQQALGQGPQFIFQYYEEEERQRGNFPDRFSGHQFPNYSSELNVNALLLGDSALYLCASLGHSQTEAFFGQGTRLTVV.

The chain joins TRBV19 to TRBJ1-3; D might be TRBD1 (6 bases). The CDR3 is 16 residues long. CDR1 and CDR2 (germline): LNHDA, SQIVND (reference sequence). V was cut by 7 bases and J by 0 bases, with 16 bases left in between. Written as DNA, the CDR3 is TGTGCCAGTATGGGGGGCGGCTCCCTCTCTGGAAACACCATATATTTT. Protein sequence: CASMGGGSLSGNTIYF.

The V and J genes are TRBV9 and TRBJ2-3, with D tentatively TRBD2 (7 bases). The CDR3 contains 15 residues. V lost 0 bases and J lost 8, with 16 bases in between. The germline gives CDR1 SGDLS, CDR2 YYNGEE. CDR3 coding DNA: TGTGCCAGCAGCGTAGCGGGGGGCGCGTTTGGTACGCAGTATTTT. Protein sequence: CASSVAGGAFGTQYF.

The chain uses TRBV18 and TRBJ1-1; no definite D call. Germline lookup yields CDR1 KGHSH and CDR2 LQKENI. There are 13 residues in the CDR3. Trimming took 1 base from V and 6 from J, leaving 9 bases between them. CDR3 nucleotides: TGTGCCAGCTCACCACAACCGCGGGCTGAAGCTTTCTTT. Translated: CASSPQPRAEAFF.

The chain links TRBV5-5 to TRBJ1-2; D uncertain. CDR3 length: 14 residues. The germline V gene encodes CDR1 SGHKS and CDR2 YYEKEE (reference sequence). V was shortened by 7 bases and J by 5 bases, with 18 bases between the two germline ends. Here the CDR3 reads CASVTSDPEYGYTF. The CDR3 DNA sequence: TGTGCCAGCGTAACTTCGGACCCCGAGTATGGCTACACCTTC. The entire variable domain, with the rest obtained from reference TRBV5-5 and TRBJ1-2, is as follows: DAGVTQSPTHLIKTRGQQVTLRCSPISGHKSVSWYQQVLGQGPQFIFQYYEKEERGRGNFPDRFSARQFPNYSSELNVNALLLGDSALYLCASVTSDPEYGYTFGSGTRLTVV.

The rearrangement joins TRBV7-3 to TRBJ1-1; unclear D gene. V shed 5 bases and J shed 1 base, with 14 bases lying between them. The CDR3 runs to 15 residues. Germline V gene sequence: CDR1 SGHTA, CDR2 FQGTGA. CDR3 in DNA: TGTGCCAGCAGCCCTAGCCTGGACGGGAACACTGAAGCTTTCTTT. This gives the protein CASSPSLDGNTEAFF.

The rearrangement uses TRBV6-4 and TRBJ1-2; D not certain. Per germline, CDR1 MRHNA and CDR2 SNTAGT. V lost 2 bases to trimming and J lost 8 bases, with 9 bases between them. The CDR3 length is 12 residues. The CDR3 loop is CASSDRFSGYTF. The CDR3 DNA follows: TGTGCCAGCAGTGACAGGTTTTCCGGCTACACCTTC.

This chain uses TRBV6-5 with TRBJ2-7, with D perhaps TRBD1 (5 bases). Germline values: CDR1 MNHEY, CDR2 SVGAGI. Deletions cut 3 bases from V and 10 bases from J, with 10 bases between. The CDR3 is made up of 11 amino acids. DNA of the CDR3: TGTGCCAGCAGTTATAAGGGGTCACAGTACTTC. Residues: CASSYKGSQYF.

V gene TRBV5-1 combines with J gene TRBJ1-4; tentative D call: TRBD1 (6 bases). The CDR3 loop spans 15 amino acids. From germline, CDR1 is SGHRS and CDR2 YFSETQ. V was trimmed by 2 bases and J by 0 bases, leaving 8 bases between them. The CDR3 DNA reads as TGCGCCAGCAGCTTTGGGGGCGCAACTAATGAAAAACTGTTTTTT. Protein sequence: CASSFGGATNEKLFF. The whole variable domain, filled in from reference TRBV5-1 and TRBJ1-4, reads KAGVTQTPRYLIKTRGQQVTLSCSPISGHRSVSWYQQTPGQGLQFLFEYFSETQRNKGNFPGRFSGRQFSNSRSEMNVSTLELGDSALYLCASSFGGATNEKLFFGSGTQLSVL.

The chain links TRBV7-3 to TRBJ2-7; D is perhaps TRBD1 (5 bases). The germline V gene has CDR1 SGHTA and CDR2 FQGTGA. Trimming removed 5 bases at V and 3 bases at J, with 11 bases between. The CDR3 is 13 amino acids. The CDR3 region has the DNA TGTGCCAGCAGCCCCGACAGTTTCTACGAGCAGTACTTC. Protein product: CASSPDSFYEQYF.

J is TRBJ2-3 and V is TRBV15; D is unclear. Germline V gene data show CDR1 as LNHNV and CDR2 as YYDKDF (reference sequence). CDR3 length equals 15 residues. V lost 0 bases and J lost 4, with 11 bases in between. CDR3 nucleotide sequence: TGTGCCACCAGCAGAGATCAGACCGGTGCAGATACGCAGTATTTT. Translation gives CATSRDQTGADTQYF.

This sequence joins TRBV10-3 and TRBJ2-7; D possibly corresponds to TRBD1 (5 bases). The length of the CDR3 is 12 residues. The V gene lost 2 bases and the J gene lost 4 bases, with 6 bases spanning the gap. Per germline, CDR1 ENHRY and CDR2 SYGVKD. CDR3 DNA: TGTGCCATCAGTGAGGGGGCGTACGAGCAGTACTTC. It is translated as CAISEGAYEQYF.

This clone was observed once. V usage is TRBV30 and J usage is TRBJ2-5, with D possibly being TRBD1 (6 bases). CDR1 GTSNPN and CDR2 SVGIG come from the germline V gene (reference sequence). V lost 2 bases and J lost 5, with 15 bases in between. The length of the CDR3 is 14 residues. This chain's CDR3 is CAWSHLGGVETQYF. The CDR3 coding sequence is TGTGCCTGGAGTCATTTAGGGGGAGTGGAGACCCAGTACTTC.

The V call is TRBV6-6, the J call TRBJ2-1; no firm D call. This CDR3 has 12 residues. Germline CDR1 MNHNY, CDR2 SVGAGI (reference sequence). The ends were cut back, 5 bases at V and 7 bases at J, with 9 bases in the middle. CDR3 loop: CASSRPRNEQFF. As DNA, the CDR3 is TGTGCCAGCAGTCGACCCCGTAATGAGCAGTTCTTC.

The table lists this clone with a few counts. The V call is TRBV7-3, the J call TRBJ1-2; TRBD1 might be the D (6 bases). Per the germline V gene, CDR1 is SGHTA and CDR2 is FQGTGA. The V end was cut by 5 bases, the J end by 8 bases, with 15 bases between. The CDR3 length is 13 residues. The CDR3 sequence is CASSLQGRRGYTF. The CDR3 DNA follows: TGTGCCAGCAGCCTACAGGGAAGGCGGGGCTACACCTTC.

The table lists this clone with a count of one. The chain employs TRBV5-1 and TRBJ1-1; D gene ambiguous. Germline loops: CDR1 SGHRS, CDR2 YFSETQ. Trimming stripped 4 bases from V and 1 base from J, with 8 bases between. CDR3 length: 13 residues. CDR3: CASSPRGNTEAFF. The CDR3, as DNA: TGCGCCAGCAGCCCCCGTGGGAACACTGAAGCTTTCTTT.

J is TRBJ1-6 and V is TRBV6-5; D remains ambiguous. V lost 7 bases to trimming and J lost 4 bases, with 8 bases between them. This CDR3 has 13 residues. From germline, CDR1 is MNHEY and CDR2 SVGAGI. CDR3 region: CASMQGYNSPLHF. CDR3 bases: TGTGCCAGCATGCAAGGTTATAATTCACCCCTCCACTTT.

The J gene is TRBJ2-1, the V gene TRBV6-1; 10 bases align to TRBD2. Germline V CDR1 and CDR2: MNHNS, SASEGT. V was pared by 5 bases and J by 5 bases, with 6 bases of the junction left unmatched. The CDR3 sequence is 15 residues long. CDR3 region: CASSTLAGDDNEQFF. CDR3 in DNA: TGTGCCAGCAGTACCCTAGCGGGGGATGACAATGAGCAGTTCTTC.

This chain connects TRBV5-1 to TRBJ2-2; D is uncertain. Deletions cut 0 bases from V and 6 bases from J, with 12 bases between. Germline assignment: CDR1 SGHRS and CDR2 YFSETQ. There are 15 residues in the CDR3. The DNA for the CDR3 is TGCGCCAGCAGCTTGGTGTTAAGGAAGGCCGGGGAGCTGTTTTTT. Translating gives CASSLVLRKAGELFF. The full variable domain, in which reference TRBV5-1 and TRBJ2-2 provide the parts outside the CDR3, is KAGVTQTPRYLIKTRGQQVTLSCSPISGHRSVSWYQQTPGQGLQFLFEYFSETQRNKGNFPGRFSGRQFSNSRSEMNVSTLELGDSALYLCASSLVLRKAGELFFGEGSRLTVL.

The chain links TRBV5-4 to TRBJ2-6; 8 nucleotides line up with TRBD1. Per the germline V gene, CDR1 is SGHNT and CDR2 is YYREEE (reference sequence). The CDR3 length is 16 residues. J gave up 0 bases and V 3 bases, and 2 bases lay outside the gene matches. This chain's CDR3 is CASSWDRSSGANVLTF. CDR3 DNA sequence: TGTGCCAGCAGCTGGGACAGGAGCTCTGGGGCCAACGTCCTGACTTTC. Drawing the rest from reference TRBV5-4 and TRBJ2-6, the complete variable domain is ETGVTQSPTHLIKTRGQQVTLRCSSQSGHNTVSWYQQALGQGPQFIFQYYREEENGRGNFPPRFSGLQFPNYSSELNVNALELDDSALYLCASSWDRSSGANVLTFGAGSRLTVL.